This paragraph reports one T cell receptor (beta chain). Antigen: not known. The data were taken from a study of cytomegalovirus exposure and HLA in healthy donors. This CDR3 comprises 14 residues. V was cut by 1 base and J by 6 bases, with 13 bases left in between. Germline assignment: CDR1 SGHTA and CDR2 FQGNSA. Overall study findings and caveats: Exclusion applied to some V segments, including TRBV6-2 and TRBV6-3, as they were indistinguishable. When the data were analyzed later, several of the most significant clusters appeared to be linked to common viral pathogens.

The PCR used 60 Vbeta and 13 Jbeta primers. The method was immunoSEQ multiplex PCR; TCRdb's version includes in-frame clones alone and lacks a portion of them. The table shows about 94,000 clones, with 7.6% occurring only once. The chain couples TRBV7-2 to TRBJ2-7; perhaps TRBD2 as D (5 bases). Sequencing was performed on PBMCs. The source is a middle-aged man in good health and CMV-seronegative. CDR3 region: CASSLVGDYGEQYF. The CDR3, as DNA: TGTGCCAGCAGCTTAGTGGGAGATTACGGCGAGCAGTACTTC.